This T cell receptor beta chain was sequenced in a study of blood T cells in healthy people across ages. In the study overall: About one barcoded beta molecule per two T cells was captured by template switching.

The CDR3 covers 16 residues. Per the germline V gene, CDR1 is SGDLS and CDR2 is YYNGEE. Deletions cut 2 bases from V and 0 bases from J, with 14 bases between. A sample-barcoded 5' primer and a J-beta primer mix were used in a second PCR of roughly 6 to 11 cycles. Via MiXCR, TCRdb re-called the 5' RACE reads, giving one row per CDR3 protein. Of some 1,000,000 distinct CDR3 sequences in the sample, 20% to 25% were seen once. These data also featured in a second study, about T cells of mothers and their children.

Material for sequencing was blood. This chain links TRBV9 with TRBJ1-2; no reliable D call. The sequence was obtained from a girl aged 2-10 years in good health. CDR3 nucleotides: TGTGCCAGCAGCGTCGGGAGCACTTTTTCTAACTATGGCTACACCTTC. Translating it yields CASSVGSTFSNYGYTF.